In this sample, the clone carrying this T cell receptor (beta chain) turned up many times. Its antigen is not known. The data are from a study of T-cell memory formation after mild COVID-19. Study as a whole: Clusters were largely donor specific. Study results and caveats: CD4/CD8 balance held among clones contracting day 15 to 85, and later expanders leaned CD4+.

Amplification by 5'RACE using constant-segment primers produced TCR alpha and TCR beta cDNA libraries that carried sample barcodes and UMIs. Each CDR3 protein gets one entry after TCRdb re-called the 5' RACE reads with MiXCR. The repertoire holds some 130,000 distinct CDR3 sequences, with about 15% as singletons. V lost 3 bases and J lost 5, with 13 bases in between. The CDR3 is 14 residues long. Sequencing was performed on PBMCs or a T cell subset sorted from them (not recorded which). The source is an adult woman who had mild COVID-19 (a few samples of this study predate the infection). Cell type and time point are not known. The chain links TRBV12-3 or TRBV12-4 to TRBJ1-2; D unresolved. For the CDR3, the DNA is TGTGCCAGCAGTTTGGCGGGAGGTTATTATGGCTACACCTTC. Translated: CASSLAGGYYGYTF.